This T cell receptor beta chain comes out of a study of blood T cell repertoires in COVID-19. The table came from immunoSEQ multiplex PCR; TCRdb's copy has only in-frame clones and leaves some out. Of 250,000 to 350,000 clones in the sample, 80% to 85% are singletons; the top ten hold 15% to 17%. This sequence originates from an older person with COVID-19, enrolled during active disease. The sample comprised peripheral blood.

CDR3 in amino acids: CASSYSGSTYNEQFF. The CDR3 DNA is TGTGCCAGCAGTTATAGCGGGAGTACCTACAATGAGCAGTTCTTC. The genes are TRBV9 and TRBJ2-1, with 9 bases that match TRBD2. The length of the CDR3 is 15 residues. Germline CDR1 and CDR2: SGDLS and YYNGEE. Trimming at V came to 5 bases and at J to 2 bases, leaving 5 bases not matched to a gene.